The 26 T cell receptor beta chains below were found in one sample sequenced in a study of blood T cell repertoires in COVID-19. The assay was immunoSEQ multiplex PCR, and TCRdb's table has in-frame clones only and misses some. The sample lists about 76,000 clones; 80% to 90% were seen once. The sample consisted of peripheral blood. Receptors were obtained from a woman aged 55-70 years with acute or convalescent COVID-19.

This chain connects TRBV6-5 to TRBJ1-1, with D perhaps matching TRBD1 (5 bases). Germline V gene lookup returns CDR1 MNHEY and CDR2 SVGAGI. CDR3 length: 16 residues. V lost 0 bases and J lost 2, with 13 bases in between. CDR3 DNA sequence: TGTGCCAGCAGTTACTCGATTGCGGGGGGTAACACTGAAGCTTTCTTT. Translating gives CASSYSIAGGNTEAFF.

V usage is TRBV4-1 and J usage is TRBJ1-1, with a tentative D call TRBD1 (6 bases). Between the trimmed V and J ends, which lost 2 bases and 0 bases, there was a span of 19 bases. Germline CDR1 is MGHRA and CDR2 is YSYEKL. The CDR3 extends over 18 amino acids. The CDR3 DNA is TGCGCCAGCAGCCAACCATTGTTCAGACAGGACCTGAACACTGAAGCTTTCTTT. Residues: CASSQPLFRQDLNTEAFF.

V gene TRBV2 combines with J gene TRBJ2-1; D not certain. The CDR3 is 14 residues long. Trimming left V 3 bases short and J 2 bases short, with 8 bases between. CDR1 and CDR2 (germline): SNHLY, FYNNEI. The CDR3 here is CASSERPTYNEQFF. CDR3 DNA sequence: TGTGCCAGCAGTGAGCGTCCAACCTACAATGAGCAGTTCTTC.

The count of this clone is one. The J gene is TRBJ1-6, the V gene TRBV4-2; D possibly corresponds to TRBD1 (6 bases). CDR1 is LGHNA and CDR2 is YNFKEQ in the germline V gene. The CDR3 has 16 amino acids. Trimming pared 0 bases from V and 10 bases from J, leaving 16 bases between. CDR3 DNA sequence: TGTGCCAGCAGCCAAGATCCAGCAGGGGAATGGTCACCCCTCCACTTT. Amino acids: CASSQDPAGEWSPLHF.

The chain joins TRBV29-1 to TRBJ1-1; D is possibly TRBD1 (5 bases). Germline values: CDR1 SQVTM, CDR2 ANQGSEA. The CDR3 has 13 amino acids. Trimming shortened V by 7 bases and J by 1 base, and 13 bases separated the two germline ends. The CDR3 DNA reads TGCAGCGCTGTTGGACACCCGAACACTGAAGCTTTCTTT. This gives the protein CSAVGHPNTEAFF.

The chain has TRBV9 and TRBJ2-2; 7 bases map to TRBD2. The V gene's germline CDR1 is SGDLS and CDR2 YYNGEE. The CDR3 contains 16 residues. Losses at the gene ends were 2 bases for V and 1 base for J; bases not matched to a gene: 5. Here the CDR3 DNA reads TGTGCCAGCAGCGTTGAACTAGCGAGGAACACCGGGGAGCTGTTTTTT. It translates to CASSVELARNTGELFF.

The chain is built from TRBV10-3 and TRBJ1-3, with D uncertain. The CDR3 spans 12 residues. V lost 2 bases and J lost 7, with 6 bases in between. CDR1 and CDR2 from the germline V gene are ENHRY and SYGVKD. Here the CDR3 reads CAISEEANTIYF. The CDR3 nucleotides read TGTGCCATCAGTGAGGAGGCGAACACCATATATTTT.

The chain recombines TRBV27 with TRBJ1-3; the D gene is possibly TRBD1 (5 bases). This CDR3 has 14 amino acids. Germline CDR1 MNHEY, CDR2 SMNVEV (reference sequence). V lost 4 bases and J 8 bases, leaving 15 bases between the germline ends. The CDR3 sequence: CASSSRPGRDTIYF. DNA for the CDR3: TGTGCCAGCAGTTCCCGACCCGGCAGGGACACCATATATTTT.

The V gene is TRBV4-2, the J gene TRBJ2-7, with 10 bases that match TRBD1. CDR1 is LGHNA, CDR2 YNFKEQ, per germline. The CDR3 is made up of 16 amino acids. Trimming removed 4 bases from V and 5 bases from J; junction bases left unmatched: 11. The CDR3 region is CASSPMGTGAVHEQYV. The CDR3, as DNA: TGTGCCAGCAGCCCGATGGGGACAGGGGCCGTCCACGAGCAGTACGTC.

Remarks on this clone: Mismatch with germline at one junction end may stem from a read error. The V call is TRBV25-1, the J call TRBJ2-3, with a possible D match to TRBD1 (5 bases). CDR3 size: 13 residues. The germline V gene has CDR1 MGHDK and CDR2 SYGVNS. The CDR3 coding sequence is TGTGCCAGCAGTGAATATGCCAGGGATTTTCAGAATTTT. Translated: CASSEYARDFQNF.

The chain is built from TRBV7-2 and TRBJ2-3; 14 positions match TRBD2. The CDR3 consists of 17 residues. Germline CDR1 is SGHTA and CDR2 is FQGNSA. Trimming took 2 bases from V and 1 from J; bases not matched to a gene: 2. CDR3 amino acids: CASSLRGLAGGTDTQYF. DNA for the CDR3: TGTGCCAGCAGCTTAAGGGGACTAGCGGGGGGCACAGATACGCAGTATTTT. Complete variable domain (other parts from reference TRBV7-2 and TRBJ2-3): GAGVSQSPSNKVTEKGKDVELRCDPISGHTALYWYRQSLGQGLEFLIYFQGNSAPDKSGLPSDRFSAERTGGSVSTLTIQRTQQEDSAVYLCASSLRGLAGGTDTQYFGPGTRLTVL.

This clone was detected a few times. The J gene is TRBJ2-2, the V gene TRBV24-1; weak D call: TRBD1 (5 bases). Germline V gene lookup returns CDR1 KGHDR and CDR2 SFDVKD. This CDR3 contains 17 residues. V lost 1 base, J lost 1 base, and 12 bases lay in between. In nucleotides, the CDR3 is TGTGCCACCAGTGATTTCAGGGCAGTCCAGAACACCGGGGAGCTGTTTTTT. Its protein product is CATSDFRAVQNTGELFF.

The chain carries TRBV7-2 and TRBJ2-7; the D is unclear. V lost 6 bases to trimming and J lost 5 bases, with 17 bases between them. Germline-derived CDR1 and CDR2 are SGHTA and FQGNSA. There are 14 residues in the CDR3. CDR3 DNA: TGTGCCAGCAGTTTAACTACGTTTTTCGACGAGCAGTACTTC. This translates into CASSLTTFFDEQYF.

V gene TRBV24-1 combines with J gene TRBJ2-3, with D perhaps matching TRBD1 (6 bases). CDR3 length equals 16 residues. The germline V gene encodes CDR1 KGHDR and CDR2 SFDVKD. Trimming pared 1 base from V and 1 base from J, leaving 11 bases between. CDR3 residues: CATSDLRTEGTDTQYF. The CDR3 DNA reads as TGTGCCACCAGTGATTTACGGACAGAAGGCACAGATACGCAGTATTTT.

This clone was detected once. The chain employs TRBV5-6 and TRBJ2-1, with a tentative D call TRBD1 (5 bases). Germline CDR1 is SGHDT and CDR2 is YYEEEE. V shed 1 base and J shed 4 bases, with 9 bases lying between them. This CDR3 is built from 14 residues. The CDR3 DNA follows: TGTGCCAGCAGCTTGTTCAACAGGTACAATGAGCAGTTCTTC. Translating gives CASSLFNRYNEQFF.

This chain joins TRBV3-1 (or the pseudogene TRBV3-2) and TRBJ1-6; 10 positions agree with TRBD1. V shed 4 bases, J shed 7 bases, and the junction held 7 bases outside the gene matches. Germline lookup yields CDR1 LGHDT and CDR2 YNNKEL (reference sequence). This CDR3 has 16 amino acids. The CDR3 bases are TGTGCCAGCAGCCCCAAAAGGACAGGGGGAAATTCACCCCTCCACTTT. Translating gives CASSPKRTGGNSPLHF.

This clone was found a few times. V is TRBV3-1 (or the pseudogene TRBV3-2) and J is TRBJ2-1, with D maybe TRBD1 (6 bases). Per germline, CDR1 LGHDT and CDR2 YNNKEL (reference sequence). The CDR3 runs to 16 residues. V dropped 2 bases and J dropped 0 bases, with 11 bases sitting between them. The CDR3 region has the DNA TGTGCCAGCAGCCAAAATCTAGGGGGCTCCTACAATGAGCAGTTCTTC. This encodes CASSQNLGGSYNEQFF.

This clone was recorded only once. The chain employs TRBV20-1 and TRBJ2-5; D is ambiguous. The CDR3 has 11 amino acids. V gave up 4 bases and J gave up 1 base, with 4 bases separating them. Germline-derived CDR1 and CDR2 are DFQATT and SNEGSKA (reference sequence). CDR3 region: CSATVQETQYF. CDR3 in DNA: TGCAGTGCTACGGTCCAAGAGACCCAGTACTTC.

Comments on this clone: A much larger clonotype is one base distant, so this may be a read error. The sample contains more than one DNA sequence encoding this CDR3. V is TRBV18 and J is TRBJ2-2; 9 positions agree with TRBD1. The CDR3 loop spans 14 amino acids. Trimming cost V 9 bases and J 6 bases; bases outside gene matches: 8. Germline V lookup: CDR1 KGHSH, CDR2 LQKENI. CDR3 sequence reads: CASSRDRVPGELFF. The CDR3 bases are TGTGCCAGTTCGAGGGACAGGGTCCCCGGGGAGCTGTTTTTT.

V and J are TRBV7-9 and TRBJ1-2; 7 nucleotides match TRBD1. The CDR3 totals 15 residues. V gave up 10 bases and J gave up 4 bases; unmatched junction bases: 15. Per germline, CDR1 SEHNR and CDR2 FQNEAQ (reference sequence). In nucleotides, the CDR3 is TGTGCCACCCAAGGGGGCGGTGGGCATATCTATGGCTACACCTTC. It is translated as CATQGGGGHIYGYTF.

Sample share makes this clone medium-sized. V and J are TRBV18 and TRBJ2-7; the D gene is possibly TRBD1 (5 bases). V shed 0 bases and J shed 3 bases, with 15 bases lying between them. CDR1 and CDR2 from the germline V gene are KGHSH and LQKENI. The CDR3 contains 16 residues. Here the CDR3 DNA reads TGTGCCAGCTCACCACCGCTCCAGGGTATACGCTACGAGCAGTACTTC. Translated, it gives CASSPPLQGIRYEQYF.

The genes are TRBV7-8 and TRBJ2-7, with TRBD1 matching 8 bases. The CDR3 sequence is 14 residues long. Germline CDR1 is SGHVS and CDR2 is FQNEAQ. Losses at the gene ends were 5 bases for V and 2 bases for J; bases not matched to a gene: 5. CDR3 nucleotides: TGTGCCAGCAGCGCGACAGGGGAGGCCTACGAGCAGTACGTC. Translating gives CASSATGEAYEQYV.

V usage is TRBV2 and J usage is TRBJ2-5; 9 nucleotides agree with TRBD2. V was pared by 4 bases and J by 5 bases, with 8 bases of the junction left unmatched. In germline, CDR1 is SNHLY, CDR2 FYNNEI. The CDR3 covers 15 residues. In DNA, the CDR3 is TGTGCCAGCAGTGGTACGCGGGGGGGCCGGGAGACCCAGTACTTC. As protein: CASSGTRGGRETQYF.

This clone was observed a single time. This chain connects TRBV30 to TRBJ1-5; tentative D call: TRBD1 (5 bases). This CDR3 is 13 amino acids long. Germline lookup yields CDR1 GTSNPN and CDR2 SVGIG (reference sequence). V lost 5 bases and J lost 7, with 15 bases in between. CDR3 nucleotides: TGTGCCTGGGCTTTTGGGGCGGGGCAGCCCCAGCATTTT. It is translated as CAWAFGAGQPQHF.

This clone was observed a single time. The chain employs TRBV6-5 and TRBJ1-1; tentatively, D is TRBD1 (5 bases). The CDR3 is 15 amino acids. V was cut by 8 bases and J by 6 bases, with 22 bases left in between. CDR1 is MNHEY and CDR2 is SVGAGI in the germline V gene. The CDR3 DNA follows: TGTGCCAGCCACCTTCGTCTTAACCGGGACTCTGAAGCTTTCTTT. Its translation: CASHLRLNRDSEAFF.

The chain has TRBV10-3 and TRBJ1-1, with 7 bases matching TRBD1. CDR1 and CDR2 from the germline V gene are ENHRY and SYGVKD. V shed 6 bases and J 0 bases; nucleotides not matched to a gene: 4. This CDR3 contains 14 residues. This chain's CDR3 is CAISDRAMNTEAFF. The CDR3 nucleotides are TGTGCCATCAGCGACAGGGCGATGAACACTGAAGCTTTCTTT.